A selection of T cell receptor beta chains follows, all from one sample in a study of a mutant IDH1 vaccine in newly diagnosed glioma. TCRdb keeps only in-frame clones here, not all; method: immunoSEQ multiplex PCR. In the table there are approximately 28,000 clones, approximately 80% of which are singletons. These receptors' targets are unknown. The sequencing used PBMCs, collected from a glioma patient whose treatment included an IDH1 peptide vaccine. Receptors originate from a woman aged 18 to 35 with glioma. Each CDR3 is given with its conserved first and last residue. Fields, in order: clone size, V gene, J gene, D gene, CDR3 protein, CDR3 DNA. The D gene is left open where the match is weak. Not all rows give a size; the values are once, few, many and, for expanded clones, a class.

clone_size: few; v_call: TRBV30; j_call: TRBJ1-1; d_call: .; cdr3_aa: CAWGTATNTEAFF; cdr3_nt: TGTGCCTGGGGTACAGCGACCAACACTGAAGCTTTCTTT
clone_size: .; v_call: TRBV6-1; j_call: TRBJ2-1; d_call: .; cdr3_aa: CASEALGYNEQFF; cdr3_nt: TGTGCCAGCGAAGCGTTAGGGTACAATGAGCAGTTCTTC
clone_size: .; v_call: TRBV19; j_call: TRBJ2-2; d_call: .; cdr3_aa: CASSISTPNTGELFF; cdr3_nt: TGTGCCAGTAGTATCTCGACACCGAACACCGGGGAGCTGTTTTTT
clone_size: once; v_call: TRBV7-2; j_call: TRBJ2-7; d_call: .; cdr3_aa: CASSSAGMGYYEQYF; cdr3_nt: TGTGCCAGCAGCTCCGCGGGGATGGGATACTACGAGCAGTACTTC
clone_size: few; v_call: TRBV10-3; j_call: TRBJ2-1; d_call: .; cdr3_aa: CAISESQGGYNEQFF; cdr3_nt: TGTGCCATCAGTGAGTCGCAGGGCGGATACAATGAGCAGTTCTTC
clone_size: .; v_call: TRBV2; j_call: TRBJ2-6; d_call: .; cdr3_aa: CASRTHHSGANVLTF; cdr3_nt: TGTGCCAGCCGGACACACCACTCTGGGGCCAACGTCCTGACTTTC
clone_size: .; v_call: TRBV25-1; j_call: TRBJ2-4; d_call: .; cdr3_aa: CASSGSTLAKNIQYF; cdr3_nt: TGTGCCAGCAGTGGATCTACTCTAGCCAAAAACATTCAGTACTTC
clone_size: once; v_call: TRBV7-2; j_call: TRBJ1-4; d_call: TRBD1; cdr3_aa: CASSTTGSNEKLFF; cdr3_nt: TGTGCCAGCAGCACGACAGGGAGTAATGAAAAACTGTTTTTT
clone_size: .; v_call: TRBV11-3; j_call: TRBJ2-7; d_call: .; cdr3_aa: CASSLEADYEQYF; cdr3_nt: TGTGCCAGCAGCTTGGAGGCAGATTACGAGCAGTACTTC
clone_size: .; v_call: TRBV2; j_call: TRBJ2-3; d_call: TRBD2; cdr3_aa: CASSARRGGSRTDTQYF; cdr3_nt: TGTGCCAGCAGTGCCAGGCGGGGGGGCAGTAGAACAGATACGCAGTATTTT
clone_size: .; v_call: TRBV11-2; j_call: TRBJ1-1; d_call: .; cdr3_aa: CASSQSAGTEAFF; cdr3_nt: TGTGCCAGCAGCCAAAGTGCGGGGACTGAAGCTTTCTTT
clone_size: .; v_call: TRBV28; j_call: TRBJ2-1; d_call: .; cdr3_aa: CASSLTGRDEQFF; cdr3_nt: TGTGCCAGCAGTTTAACAGGGAGGGATGAGCAGTTCTTC
clone_size: once; v_call: TRBV29-1; j_call: TRBJ2-1; d_call: .; cdr3_aa: CSVGVDESYNEQFF; cdr3_nt: TGCAGCGTTGGGGTGGACGAATCCTACAATGAGCAGTTCTTC
clone_size: .; v_call: TRBV6-5; j_call: TRBJ1-2; d_call: .; cdr3_aa: CASRTANYGYTF; cdr3_nt: TGTGCCAGCCGGACGGCCAACTATGGCTACACCTTC
clone_size: .; v_call: TRBV5-1; j_call: TRBJ2-1; d_call: .; cdr3_aa: CASSLMRARDEQFF; cdr3_nt: TGCGCCAGCAGCTTGATGAGGGCTCGGGATGAGCAGTTCTTC
clone_size: .; v_call: TRBV2; j_call: TRBJ2-2; d_call: TRBD1; cdr3_aa: CASQRDRESGELFF; cdr3_nt: TGTGCCAGCCAGAGGGACAGGGAATCCGGGGAGCTGTTTTTT
clone_size: .; v_call: TRBV5-5; j_call: TRBJ2-6; d_call: TRBD1; cdr3_aa: CASSPTGQSSGANVLTF; cdr3_nt: TGTGCCAGCAGCCCAACGGGACAGAGCTCTGGGGCCAACGTCCTGACTTTC
clone_size: once; v_call: TRBV5-1; j_call: TRBJ2-4; d_call: TRBD1; cdr3_aa: CASSPGLTGVAKNIQYF; cdr3_nt: TGCGCCAGCAGCCCGGGCTTGACAGGGGTAGCCAAAAACATTCAGTACTTC
clone_size: .; v_call: TRBV7-6; j_call: TRBJ2-5; d_call: .; cdr3_aa: CASSSEAAGTYQETQYF; cdr3_nt: TGTGCCAGCAGCTCTGAAGCGGCCGGGACTTACCAAGAGACCCAGTACTTC
clone_size: once; v_call: TRBV29-1; j_call: TRBJ2-1; d_call: .; cdr3_aa: CSVPLLSINEQFF; cdr3_nt: TGCAGCGTACCGCTCTTAAGTATCAATGAGCAGTTCTTC
clone_size: .; v_call: TRBV6-6; j_call: TRBJ2-7; d_call: TRBD1; cdr3_aa: CASSRGQGIYEQYF; cdr3_nt: TGTGCCAGCAGCCGGGGACAGGGTATCTACGAGCAGTACTTC
clone_size: .; v_call: TRBV7-6; j_call: TRBJ1-1; d_call: .; cdr3_aa: CASSFYGGGSDTEAFF; cdr3_nt: TGTGCCAGCAGCTTTTACGGGGGGGGTTCGGACACTGAAGCTTTCTTT
clone_size: .; v_call: TRBV10-3; j_call: TRBJ2-7; d_call: TRBD1; cdr3_aa: CAISEDRGPYEQYF; cdr3_nt: TGTGCCATCAGTGAGGACAGGGGGCCCTACGAGCAGTACTTC
clone_size: .; v_call: TRBV7-2; j_call: TRBJ2-7; d_call: TRBD2; cdr3_aa: CASSPGLAESSYEQYF; cdr3_nt: TGTGCCAGCAGCCCTGGACTAGCGGAGTCCTCCTACGAGCAGTACTTC
clone_size: .; v_call: TRBV7-9; j_call: TRBJ1-1; d_call: .; cdr3_aa: CASSLAGSWTEAFF; cdr3_nt: TGTGCCAGCAGCTTAGCGGGGTCATGGACTGAAGCTTTCTTT
clone_size: once; v_call: TRBV4-1; j_call: TRBJ2-7; d_call: .; cdr3_aa: CASSQGGRYEQYF; cdr3_nt: TGCGCCAGCAGCCAGGGGGGGCGGTACGAGCAGTACTTC
clone_size: once; v_call: TRBV18; j_call: TRBJ2-7; d_call: TRBD1; cdr3_aa: CASSPTGTAYEQYF; cdr3_nt: TGTGCCAGCTCTCCAACCGGGACAGCCTACGAGCAGTACTTC
clone_size: .; v_call: TRBV4-3; j_call: TRBJ1-1; d_call: .; cdr3_aa: CASSQDQPTRGAEAFF; cdr3_nt: TGCGCCAGCAGCCAAGATCAGCCCACGAGGGGGGCTGAAGCTTTCTTT
clone_size: few; v_call: TRBV14; j_call: TRBJ1-2; d_call: .; cdr3_aa: CASSQDARVGPGAGYTF; cdr3_nt: TGTGCCAGCAGCCAAGATGCTAGGGTAGGGCCCGGGGCCGGCTACACCTTC
clone_size: .; v_call: TRBV5-6; j_call: TRBJ1-3; d_call: .; cdr3_aa: CASSFSAPTSGNTIYF; cdr3_nt: TGTGCCAGCAGCTTTAGTGCGCCGACCTCTGGAAACACCATATATTTT
clone_size: .; v_call: TRBV27; j_call: TRBJ2-4; d_call: TRBD1; cdr3_aa: CASSRTGEVIQYF; cdr3_nt: TGTGCCAGCAGCCGGACAGGGGAGGTCATTCAGTACTTC
clone_size: .; v_call: TRBV4-1; j_call: TRBJ2-2; d_call: .; cdr3_aa: CASSQVEGGTGELFF; cdr3_nt: TGCGCCAGCAGCCAAGTGGAGGGGGGAACCGGGGAGCTGTTTTTT
clone_size: once; v_call: TRBV4-2; j_call: TRBJ1-2; d_call: .; cdr3_aa: CASSLGEGGYTF; cdr3_nt: TGTGCCAGCAGCCTGGGGGAGGGTGGCTACACCTTC
clone_size: .; v_call: TRBV7-2; j_call: TRBJ1-2; d_call: .; cdr3_aa: CASSPMSVSGYTF; cdr3_nt: TGTGCCAGCAGTCCTATGAGTGTGAGTGGCTACACCTTC
clone_size: .; v_call: TRBV6-5; j_call: TRBJ1-4; d_call: .; cdr3_aa: CASCSDTATNEKLFF; cdr3_nt: TGTGCCAGCTGTTCCGACACAGCAACTAATGAAAAACTGTTTTTT
clone_size: .; v_call: TRBV5-1; j_call: TRBJ2-1; d_call: TRBD2; cdr3_aa: CASSLWGASGRDNEQFF; cdr3_nt: TGCGCCAGCAGCCTATGGGGGGCAAGCGGGAGGGACAATGAGCAGTTCTTC
clone_size: .; v_call: TRBV10-3; j_call: TRBJ1-1; d_call: TRBD1; cdr3_aa: CAIRAGGEGTEAFF; cdr3_nt: TGTGCCATCAGAGCAGGGGGCGAAGGGACTGAAGCTTTCTTT
clone_size: .; v_call: TRBV6-1; j_call: TRBJ2-5; d_call: TRBD2; cdr3_aa: CASSEARLAGVKTQYF; cdr3_nt: TGTGCCAGCAGTGAAGCCAGGCTAGCGGGAGTAAAGACCCAGTACTTC
clone_size: .; v_call: TRBV10-3; j_call: TRBJ2-2; d_call: .; cdr3_aa: CAISRGTGELFF; cdr3_nt: TGTGCCATCTCCAGAGGAACCGGGGAGCTGTTTTTT
clone_size: .; v_call: TRBV19; j_call: TRBJ2-2; d_call: TRBD2; cdr3_aa: CASSIERGPGGELFF; cdr3_nt: TGTGCCAGTAGTATTGAGCGGGGGCCAGGCGGGGAGCTGTTTTTT
clone_size: once; v_call: TRBV5-1; j_call: TRBJ2-7; d_call: .; cdr3_aa: CASSFQETEQYF; cdr3_nt: TGCGCCAGCAGCTTCCAGGAAACCGAGCAGTACTTC
clone_size: .; v_call: TRBV7-9; j_call: TRBJ1-2; d_call: TRBD1; cdr3_aa: CASSRDSDYGYTF; cdr3_nt: TGTGCCAGCAGCCGGGACAGCGATTATGGCTACACCTTC
clone_size: .; v_call: TRBV23-1; j_call: TRBJ1-2; d_call: .; cdr3_aa: CASSQVVRTHLTGYTF; cdr3_nt: TGCGCCAGCAGTCAGGTAGTGAGGACACACCTTACAGGCTACACCTTC
clone_size: .; v_call: TRBV7-9; j_call: TRBJ2-7; d_call: .; cdr3_aa: CASSFVSRDYEQYF; cdr3_nt: TGTGCCAGCAGCTTTGTTAGCAGGGACTACGAGCAGTACTTC
clone_size: .; v_call: TRBV19; j_call: TRBJ1-1; d_call: TRBD1; cdr3_aa: CASVQGPGVNTEAFF; cdr3_nt: TGTGCCAGTGTACAGGGGCCCGGAGTGAACACTGAAGCTTTCTTT
clone_size: .; v_call: TRBV27; j_call: TRBJ1-5; d_call: .; cdr3_aa: CASSLLGDSNQPQHF; cdr3_nt: TGTGCCAGCAGTTTATTGGGGGACAGCAATCAGCCCCAGCATTTT
clone_size: .; v_call: TRBV4-2; j_call: TRBJ2-1; d_call: TRBD1; cdr3_aa: CASSHVTGGYNEQFF; cdr3_nt: TGTGCCAGCAGCCATGTCACAGGGGGCTACAATGAGCAGTTCTTC
clone_size: .; v_call: TRBV10-3; j_call: TRBJ1-2; d_call: TRBD1; cdr3_aa: CAISAGQGNYGYTF; cdr3_nt: TGTGCCATCAGTGCGGGACAGGGGAACTATGGCTACACCTTC
clone_size: few; v_call: TRBV28; j_call: TRBJ1-1; d_call: .; cdr3_aa: CASMDPREAFF; cdr3_nt: TGTGCCAGTATGGATCCCCGGGAAGCTTTCTTT
clone_size: few; v_call: TRBV2; j_call: TRBJ1-1; d_call: .; cdr3_aa: CASSETGVGTEAFF; cdr3_nt: TGTGCCAGCAGTGAAACAGGAGTGGGGACTGAAGCTTTCTTT
clone_size: .; v_call: TRBV6-5; j_call: TRBJ2-5; d_call: .; cdr3_aa: CASSFIVGTQETQYF; cdr3_nt: TGTGCCAGCAGTTTTATCGTGGGGACGCAAGAGACCCAGTACTTC
clone_size: .; v_call: TRBV11-2; j_call: TRBJ2-6; d_call: TRBD1; cdr3_aa: CASSLGQGLIGANVLTF; cdr3_nt: TGTGCCAGCAGCTTGGGACAGGGCTTAATTGGGGCCAACGTCCTGACTTTC
clone_size: .; v_call: TRBV7-3; j_call: TRBJ2-7; d_call: .; cdr3_aa: CASSSIGSGEQYF; cdr3_nt: TGTGCCAGCAGCTCTATTGGCTCGGGCGAGCAGTACTTC
clone_size: once; v_call: TRBV2; j_call: TRBJ2-7; d_call: .; cdr3_aa: CASSEFGNAYEQYF; cdr3_nt: TGTGCCAGCAGTGAATTTGGGAACGCCTACGAGCAGTACTTC
clone_size: .; v_call: TRBV27; j_call: TRBJ1-6; d_call: .; cdr3_aa: CASSLNGLQYNSPLHF; cdr3_nt: TGTGCCAGCAGTTTAAACGGCCTACAATATAATTCACCCCTCCACTTT
clone_size: few; v_call: TRBV30; j_call: TRBJ1-5; d_call: .; cdr3_aa: CAWSKGSDSNQPQHF; cdr3_nt: TGTGCCTGGAGTAAGGGGTCTGATAGCAATCAGCCCCAGCATTTT
clone_size: .; v_call: TRBV29-1; j_call: TRBJ2-1; d_call: .; cdr3_aa: CSVDGQSGNEQFF; cdr3_nt: TGCAGCGTGGACGGACAGTCCGGCAATGAGCAGTTCTTC
clone_size: few; v_call: TRBV13; j_call: TRBJ1-2; d_call: TRBD1; cdr3_aa: CASSSGTGNYGYTF; cdr3_nt: TGTGCCAGCAGCTCCGGGACAGGAAACTATGGCTACACCTTC
clone_size: .; v_call: TRBV11-1; j_call: TRBJ2-5; d_call: TRBD1; cdr3_aa: CASSLDRGETQYF; cdr3_nt: TGTGCCAGCAGCTTAGACAGGGGCGAGACCCAGTACTTC